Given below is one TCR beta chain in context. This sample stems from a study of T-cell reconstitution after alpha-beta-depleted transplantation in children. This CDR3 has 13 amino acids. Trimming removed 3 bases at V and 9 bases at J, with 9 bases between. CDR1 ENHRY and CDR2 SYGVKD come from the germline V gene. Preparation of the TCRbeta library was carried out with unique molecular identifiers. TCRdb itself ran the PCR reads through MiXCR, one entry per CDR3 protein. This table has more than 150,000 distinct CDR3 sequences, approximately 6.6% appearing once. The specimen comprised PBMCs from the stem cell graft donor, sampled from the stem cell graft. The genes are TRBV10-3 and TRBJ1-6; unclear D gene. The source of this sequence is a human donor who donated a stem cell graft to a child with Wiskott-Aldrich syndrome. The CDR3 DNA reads TGTGCCATCAGTGACGGGAGGTTTTCACCCCTCCACTTT. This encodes CAISDGRFSPLHF.